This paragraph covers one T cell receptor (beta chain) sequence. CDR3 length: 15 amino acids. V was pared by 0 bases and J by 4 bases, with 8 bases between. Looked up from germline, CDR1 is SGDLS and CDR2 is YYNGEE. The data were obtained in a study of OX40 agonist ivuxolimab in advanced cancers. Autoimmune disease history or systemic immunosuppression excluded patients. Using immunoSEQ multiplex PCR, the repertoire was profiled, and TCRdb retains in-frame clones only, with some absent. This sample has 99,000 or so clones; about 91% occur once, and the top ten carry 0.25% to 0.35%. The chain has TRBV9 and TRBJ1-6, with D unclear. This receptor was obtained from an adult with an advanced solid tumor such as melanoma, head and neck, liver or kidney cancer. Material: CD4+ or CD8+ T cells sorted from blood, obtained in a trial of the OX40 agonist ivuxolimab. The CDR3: CASSVGQTYNSPLHF. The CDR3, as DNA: TGTGCCAGCAGCGTAGGGCAGACTTATAATTCACCCCTCCACTTT.